This TCR beta chain was identified in a study of blood T cell repertoires in COVID-19. Study as a whole: The origin of the acute and convalescent COVID-19 samples was the United States, Italy and Spain. PBMCs, B-cell-depleted T cells, or T cells were the source of the cDNA or gDNA that made up the material.

This clone was recorded once. Trimming pared 4 bases from V and 0 bases from J, leaving 7 bases between. The CDR3 contains 13 residues. Sequencing used immunoSEQ multiplex PCR; TCRdb keeps in-frame clones, though not all of them. The data hold 140,000 or so clones, with 60% to 80% observed a single time. The sequencing input was peripheral blood. The chain is built from TRBV12-3 or TRBV12-4 and TRBJ2-7, with D unresolved. The clonotype was recovered from a man aged 45-60 years with active or convalescent COVID-19. The CDR3 DNA sequence: TGTGCCAGCAGTTACGACACCTCCTACGAGCAGTACTTC. It translates to CASSYDTSYEQYF.